This entry lists 18 T cell receptor beta chains sequenced from one sample in a study of cytomegalovirus exposure and HLA in healthy donors. The PCR made use of 60 Vbeta and 13 Jbeta primers. Sequenced by immunoSEQ multiplex PCR; TCRdb stores in-frame clones only, minus some. The sample includes under 200,000 clones, approximately 86% of them seen just once. Sample: PBMCs. The receptor source for this set is a woman aged 18-30 years in good health and CMV-seronegative.

The DNA for the CDR3 is TGTGCCAGCAGCTTTGGACAGGGCGACACCATATATTTT. Residues: CASSFGQGDTIYF. The J gene is TRBJ1-3, the V gene TRBV7-9, with TRBD1 matching over 8 bases. The length of the CDR3 is 13 residues. Germline V gene lookup returns CDR1 SEHNR and CDR2 FQNEAQ (reference sequence). V trimming: 3 bases; J trimming: 8 bases; junction bases outside the gene matches: 3.

The V call is TRBV6-1, the J call TRBJ2-7; 9 bases are a match to TRBD2. The trim removed 3 bases at V and 7 bases at J, leaving 10 bases unmatched. Germline lookup yields CDR1 MNHNS and CDR2 SASEGT. The CDR3 has 15 residues. The CDR3 is CASSEGAGGPREQYF. CDR3 DNA sequence: TGTGCCAGCAGTGAGGGGGCGGGAGGGCCGCGGGAGCAGTACTTC.

The chain has TRBV2 and TRBJ2-1; 8 positions match TRBD1. This CDR3 region has 15 residues. Germline CDR1 reads SNHLY; CDR2 reads FYNNEI. Trimming removed 0 bases from V and 10 bases from J; junction bases left unmatched: 8. CDR3 protein: CASSEAGTGGDEQFF. The CDR3, as DNA: TGTGCCAGCAGTGAAGCGGGGACAGGCGGCGACGAGCAGTTCTTC.

In its sample, this clone was seen once. The V and J genes are TRBV15 and TRBJ1-2; 7 nucleotides align to TRBD1. The germline CDR1 and CDR2 sequences are LNHNV and YYDKDF (reference sequence). Losses at the gene ends were 1 base for V and 5 bases for J; bases not matched to a gene: 4. The CDR3 has 14 residues. The CDR3 protein is CATSRGQGGYGYTF. The CDR3 DNA follows: TGTGCCACCAGCAGAGGACAGGGTGGTTATGGCTACACCTTC. The full variable domain, completed using reference TRBV15 and TRBJ1-2, is DAMVIQNPRYQVTQFGKPVTLSCSQTLNHNVMYWYQQKSSQAPKLLFHYYDKDFNNEADTPDNFQSRRPNTSFCFLDIRSPGLGDTAMYLCATSRGQGGYGYTFGSGTRLTVV.

This chain joins TRBV2 and TRBJ1-1, with D possibly being TRBD1 (6 bases). The germline V gene encodes CDR1 SNHLY and CDR2 FYNNEI. The CDR3 runs to 15 residues. V was shortened by 3 bases and J by 0 bases, with 11 bases between the two germline ends. In nucleotides, the CDR3 is TGTGCCAGCAGTGAGCAGGGGATTATGAACACTGAAGCTTTCTTT. Protein product: CASSEQGIMNTEAFF.

The V and J genes are TRBV5-1 and TRBJ2-2, with D possibly TRBD1 on 6 matching bases. This CDR3 region has 15 residues. The V gene's germline CDR1 is SGHRS and CDR2 YFSETQ. Trimming cost V 4 bases and J 5 bases, with 15 bases left between them. The CDR3 loop reads CASSPGTSPTGELFF. DNA of the CDR3: TGCGCCAGCAGCCCTGGGACATCTCCTACCGGGGAGCTGTTTTTT.

This clone appeared a few times. This chain connects TRBV5-1 to TRBJ2-7; 7 positions agree with TRBD2. Trimming took 0 bases from V and 2 from J; bases not matched to a gene: 2. The CDR3 runs to 14 residues. The germline gives CDR1 SGHRS, CDR2 YFSETQ. The CDR3 bases are TGCGCCAGCAGCTTGGAACTAGCGACCTACGAGCAGTACTTC. It specifies CASSLELATYEQYF.

The chain links TRBV11-2 to TRBJ1-1; D is undetermined. Germline-derived CDR1 and CDR2 are SGHAT and FQNNGV. This CDR3 comprises 14 residues. Trimming shortened V by 7 bases and J by 3 bases, and 15 bases separated the two germline ends. The CDR3 nucleotides are TGTGCCAGCACCCCTGGGCCAACGGACACTGAAGCTTTCTTT. Translating it yields CASTPGPTDTEAFF.

The rearrangement joins TRBV30 to TRBJ1-1; no clear D gene. CDR1 and CDR2 from the germline V gene are GTSNPN and SVGIG (reference sequence). CDR3 length: 12 amino acids. V lost 0 bases, J lost 11 bases, and 13 bases lay in between. CDR3: CAWSVREGSAFF. In DNA form, the CDR3 reads TGTGCCTGGAGTGTACGGGAGGGTAGCGCTTTCTTT.

The chain uses TRBV7-2 and TRBJ2-5; 9 bases are a match to TRBD1. Germline CDR1 and CDR2: SGHTA and FQGNSA. The CDR3 contains 16 residues. The J segment lost 2 bases and the V segment lost 0 bases, leaving 4 bases of the junction unmatched. The CDR3: CASSLAGDREQETQYF. DNA of the CDR3: TGTGCCAGCAGCTTAGCAGGGGACAGGGAACAAGAGACCCAGTACTTC.

The chain employs TRBV18 and TRBJ2-5; D remains ambiguous. Trimming stripped 3 bases from V and 2 bases from J, with 7 bases between. This CDR3 is 13 amino acids long. Germline V gene sequence: CDR1 KGHSH, CDR2 LQKENI. CDR3 sequence (DNA): TGTGCCAGCTCACCCGCGCTTCAAGAGACCCAGTACTTC. It yields the protein CASSPALQETQYF. The entire variable domain, with the rest obtained from reference TRBV18 and TRBJ2-5, is as follows: NAGVMQNPRHLVRRRGQEARLRCSPMKGHSHVYWYRQLPEEGLKFMVYLQKENIIDESGMPKERFSAEFPKEGPSILRIQQVVRGDSAAYFCASSPALQETQYFGPGTRLLVL.

The gene calls are TRBV19 and TRBJ2-1; D gene uncertain. The CDR3 is 17 amino acids. Germline V gives CDR1 LNHDA, CDR2 SQIVND (reference sequence). Deletions cut 0 bases from V and 7 bases from J, with 19 bases between. The CDR3 protein is CASSIDALVAWRNEQFF. The CDR3 nucleotides read TGTGCCAGTAGTATAGATGCGCTAGTAGCATGGCGAAATGAGCAGTTCTTC. The variable domain in full, completed from reference TRBV19 and TRBJ2-1, reads DGGITQSPKYLFRKEGQNVTLSCEQNLNHDAMYWYRQDPGQGLRLIYYSQIVNDFQKGDIAEGYSVSREKKESFPLTVTSAQKNPTAFYLCASSIDALVAWRNEQFFGPGTRLTVL.

This clone was recorded once. The V gene is TRBV28, the J gene TRBJ1-2, with TRBD1 matching 7 bases. The germline V gene has CDR1 MDHEN and CDR2 SYDVKM. This CDR3 comprises 16 residues. With 8 bases clipped from V and 1 base from J, the junction kept 13 bases outside the gene matches. Here the CDR3 DNA reads TGTGCCAGCTGCTTACTCCGGACAGGCCTTAACTATGGCTACACCTTC. Translating it yields CASCLLRTGLNYGYTF.

CDR3 amino acids: CASSPAGEGYEQYF. The CDR3 bases are TGTGCCAGCAGCCCCGCGGGCGAGGGCTACGAGCAGTACTTC. The J gene is TRBJ2-7, the V gene TRBV7-6, with a possible D match to TRBD2 (5 bases). Germline CDR1 reads SGHVS; CDR2 reads FNYEAQ. The V and J ends lost 5 bases and 3 bases respectively, with 14 bases between them. There are 14 residues in the CDR3.

The chain couples TRBV5-1 to TRBJ2-1, with 9 bases aligning to TRBD2. The CDR3 runs 18 residues. V was pared by 1 base and J by 6 bases, with 14 bases of the junction left unmatched. Germline CDR1 is SGHRS and CDR2 is YFSETQ. In nucleotides, the CDR3 is TGCGCCAGCAGCTTGTTTGGGTTTGGGCGGGGGGGCGGCAATGAGCAGTTCTTC. Protein: CASSLFGFGRGGGNEQFF.

The chain recombines TRBV6-6 with TRBJ2-3; the D gene is possibly TRBD2 (6 bases). CDR1 and CDR2 (germline): MNHNY, SVGAGI (reference sequence). Trimming removed 8 bases from V and 2 bases from J, with 8 bases in between. The CDR3 runs 12 residues. This chain's CDR3 is CASGDSTDTQYF. The CDR3 nucleotides read TGTGCCAGCGGGGACTCCACAGATACGCAGTATTTT.

The chain combines TRBV5-6 with TRBJ1-4; TRBD1 matches at 8 bases. The CDR3 runs to 16 residues. Germline V CDR1 and CDR2: SGHDT, YYEEEE. With 3 bases clipped from V and 12 bases from J, the junction kept 16 bases outside the gene matches. In nucleotides, the CDR3 is TGTGCCAGCAGCTCCACGCCCGCCGGGACAGGCGCGGAACTGTTTTTT. Protein sequence: CASSSTPAGTGAELFF.

The CDR3 is CAISQGLADFTDTQYF. The CDR3 DNA is TGTGCCATCAGCCAAGGACTAGCGGACTTCACAGATACGCAGTATTTT. The V and J genes are TRBV10-3 and TRBJ2-3; TRBD2 matches at 10 bases. Per the germline V gene, CDR1 is ENHRY and CDR2 is SYGVKD. Trimming removed 6 bases from V and 2 bases from J; junction bases left unmatched: 8. The CDR3 loop spans 16 amino acids.